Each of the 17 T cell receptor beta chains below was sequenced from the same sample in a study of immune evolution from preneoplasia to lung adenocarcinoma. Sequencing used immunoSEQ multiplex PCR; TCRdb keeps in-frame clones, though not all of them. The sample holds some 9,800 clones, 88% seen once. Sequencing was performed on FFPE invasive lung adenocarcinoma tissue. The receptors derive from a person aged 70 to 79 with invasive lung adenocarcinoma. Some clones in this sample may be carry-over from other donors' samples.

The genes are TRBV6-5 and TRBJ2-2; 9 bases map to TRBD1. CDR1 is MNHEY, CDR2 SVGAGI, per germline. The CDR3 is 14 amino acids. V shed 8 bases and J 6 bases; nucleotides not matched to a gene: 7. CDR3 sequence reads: CASHGTGPAGELFF. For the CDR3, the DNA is TGTGCCAGCCACGGGACAGGGCCCGCCGGGGAGCTGTTTTTT.

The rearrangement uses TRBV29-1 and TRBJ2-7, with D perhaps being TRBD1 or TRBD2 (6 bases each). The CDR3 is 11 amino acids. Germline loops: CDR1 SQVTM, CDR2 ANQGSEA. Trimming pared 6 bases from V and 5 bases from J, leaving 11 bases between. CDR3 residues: CSVRDINEQYF. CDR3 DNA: TGCAGCGTGCGGGACATCAACGAGCAGTACTTC.

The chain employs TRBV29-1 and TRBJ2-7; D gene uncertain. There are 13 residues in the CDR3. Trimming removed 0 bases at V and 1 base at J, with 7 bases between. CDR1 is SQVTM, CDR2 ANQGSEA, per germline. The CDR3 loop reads CSVEDSVSYEQYF. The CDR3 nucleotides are TGCAGCGTTGAAGATTCTGTTTCCTACGAGCAGTACTTC.

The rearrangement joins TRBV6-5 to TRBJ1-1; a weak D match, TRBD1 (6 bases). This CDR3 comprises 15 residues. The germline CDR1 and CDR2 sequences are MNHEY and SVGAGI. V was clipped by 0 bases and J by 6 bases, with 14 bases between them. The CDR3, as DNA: TGTGCCAGCAGTTACTCGAACAGGGCGGGGTCTGAAGCTTTCTTT. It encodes CASSYSNRAGSEAFF.

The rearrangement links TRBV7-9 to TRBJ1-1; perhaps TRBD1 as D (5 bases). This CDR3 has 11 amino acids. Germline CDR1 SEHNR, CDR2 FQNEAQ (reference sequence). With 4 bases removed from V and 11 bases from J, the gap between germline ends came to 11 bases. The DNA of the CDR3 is TGTGCCAGCAGCTACAGGTTGGGGGCTTTCTTT. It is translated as CASSYRLGAFF.

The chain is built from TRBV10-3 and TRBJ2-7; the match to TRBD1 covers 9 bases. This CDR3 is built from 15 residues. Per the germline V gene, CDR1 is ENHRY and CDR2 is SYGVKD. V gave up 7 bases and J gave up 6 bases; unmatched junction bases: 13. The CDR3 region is CAINEPGTGSPEQYF. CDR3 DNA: TGTGCCATCAATGAACCCGGGACAGGGTCGCCCGAGCAGTACTTC.

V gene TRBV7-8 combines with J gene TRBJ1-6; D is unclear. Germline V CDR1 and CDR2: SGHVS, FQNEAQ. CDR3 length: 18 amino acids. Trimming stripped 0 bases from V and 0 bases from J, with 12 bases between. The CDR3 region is CASSLARTASSYNSPLHF. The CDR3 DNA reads TGTGCCAGCAGCTTAGCTCGGACCGCGAGCTCCTATAATTCACCCCTCCACTTT.

CDR3: CASSSRAGVGETQYF. The CDR3 coding sequence is TGTGCCAGCAGCTCAAGGGCGGGGGTAGGAGAGACCCAGTACTTC. V is TRBV7-2 and J is TRBJ2-5; 7 bases agree with TRBD2. The V gene end was trimmed by 4 bases and the J gene end by 4 bases; junction bases not matched to a gene: 9. This CDR3 is 15 amino acids long. Per germline, CDR1 SGHTA and CDR2 FQGNSA.

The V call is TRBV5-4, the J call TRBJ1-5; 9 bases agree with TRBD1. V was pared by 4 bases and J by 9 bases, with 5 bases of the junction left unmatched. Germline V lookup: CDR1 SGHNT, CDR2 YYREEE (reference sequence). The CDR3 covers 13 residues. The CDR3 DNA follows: TGTGCCAGCAGCACGGAGACAGGGGGGCCCCAGCATTTT. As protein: CASSTETGGPQHF.

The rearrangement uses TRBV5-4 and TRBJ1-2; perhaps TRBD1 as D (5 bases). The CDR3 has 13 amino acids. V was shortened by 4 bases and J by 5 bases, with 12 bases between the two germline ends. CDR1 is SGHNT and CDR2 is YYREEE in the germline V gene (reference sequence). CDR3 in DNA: TGTGCCAGCAGCCCCATCGGGACGTATGGCTACACCTTC. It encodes CASSPIGTYGYTF.

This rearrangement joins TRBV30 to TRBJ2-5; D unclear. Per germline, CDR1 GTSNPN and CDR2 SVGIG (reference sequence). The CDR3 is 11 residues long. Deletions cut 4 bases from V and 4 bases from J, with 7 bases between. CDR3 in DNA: TGTGCCTGGACCTTCCTAGAGACCCAGTACTTC. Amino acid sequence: CAWTFLETQYF.

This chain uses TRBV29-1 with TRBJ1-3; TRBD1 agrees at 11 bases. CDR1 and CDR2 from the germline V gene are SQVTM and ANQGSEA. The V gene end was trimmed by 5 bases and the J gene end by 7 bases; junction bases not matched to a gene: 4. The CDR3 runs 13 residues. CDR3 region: CSVPGQGGNTIYF. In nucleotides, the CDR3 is TGCAGCGTTCCGGGACAGGGGGGGAACACCATATATTTT. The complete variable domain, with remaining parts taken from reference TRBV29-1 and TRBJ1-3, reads SAVISQKPSRDICQRGTSLTIQCQVDSQVTMMFWYRQQPGQSLTLIATANQGSEATYESGFVIDKFPISRPNLTFSTLTVSNMSPEDSSIYLCSVPGQGGNTIYFGEGSWLTVV.

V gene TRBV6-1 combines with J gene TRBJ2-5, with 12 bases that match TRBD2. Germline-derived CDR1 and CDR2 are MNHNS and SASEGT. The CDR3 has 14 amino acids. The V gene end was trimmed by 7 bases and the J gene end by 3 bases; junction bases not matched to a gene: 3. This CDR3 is CASNLAGGKETQYF. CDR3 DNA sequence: TGTGCCAGCAACCTAGCGGGAGGGAAAGAGACCCAGTACTTC.

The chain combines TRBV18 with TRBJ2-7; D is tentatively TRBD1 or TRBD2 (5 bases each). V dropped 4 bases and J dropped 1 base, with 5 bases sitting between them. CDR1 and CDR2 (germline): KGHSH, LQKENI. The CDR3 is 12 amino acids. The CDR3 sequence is CASSRGSYEQYF. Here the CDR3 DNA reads TGTGCCAGCTCACGGGGGTCCTACGAGCAGTACTTC.

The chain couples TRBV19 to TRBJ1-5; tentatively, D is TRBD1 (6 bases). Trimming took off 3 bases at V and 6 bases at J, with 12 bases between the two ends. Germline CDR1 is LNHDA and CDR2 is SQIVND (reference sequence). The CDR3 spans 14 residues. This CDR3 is CASSITGAGQPQHF. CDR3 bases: TGTGCCAGTAGTATTACGGGGGCAGGTCAGCCCCAGCATTTT.

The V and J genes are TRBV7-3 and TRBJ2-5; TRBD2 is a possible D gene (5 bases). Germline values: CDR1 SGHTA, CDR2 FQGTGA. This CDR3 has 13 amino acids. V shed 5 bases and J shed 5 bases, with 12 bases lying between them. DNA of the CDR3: TGTGCCAGCAGCCCAAAGTCGGGGGAGACCCAGTACTTC. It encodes CASSPKSGETQYF.

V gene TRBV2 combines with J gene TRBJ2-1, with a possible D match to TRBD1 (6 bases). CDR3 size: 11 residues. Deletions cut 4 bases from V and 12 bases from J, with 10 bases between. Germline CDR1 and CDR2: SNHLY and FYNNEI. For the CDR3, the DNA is TGTGCCAGCAGTGTGACAGGTCTGCAGTTCTTC. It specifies CASSVTGLQFF.